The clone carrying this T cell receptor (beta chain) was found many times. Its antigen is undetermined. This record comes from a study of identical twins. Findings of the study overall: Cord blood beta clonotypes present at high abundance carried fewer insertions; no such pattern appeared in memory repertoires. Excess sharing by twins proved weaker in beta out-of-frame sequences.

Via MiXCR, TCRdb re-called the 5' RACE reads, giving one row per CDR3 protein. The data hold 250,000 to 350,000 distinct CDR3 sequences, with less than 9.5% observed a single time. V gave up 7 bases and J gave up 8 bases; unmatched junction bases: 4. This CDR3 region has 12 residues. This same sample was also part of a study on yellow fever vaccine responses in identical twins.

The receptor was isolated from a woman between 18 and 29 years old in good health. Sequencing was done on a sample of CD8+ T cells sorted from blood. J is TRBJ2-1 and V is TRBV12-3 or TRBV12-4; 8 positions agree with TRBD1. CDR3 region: CASTKQGDEQFF. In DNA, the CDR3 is TGTGCCAGCACAAAACAGGGGGATGAGCAGTTCTTC.